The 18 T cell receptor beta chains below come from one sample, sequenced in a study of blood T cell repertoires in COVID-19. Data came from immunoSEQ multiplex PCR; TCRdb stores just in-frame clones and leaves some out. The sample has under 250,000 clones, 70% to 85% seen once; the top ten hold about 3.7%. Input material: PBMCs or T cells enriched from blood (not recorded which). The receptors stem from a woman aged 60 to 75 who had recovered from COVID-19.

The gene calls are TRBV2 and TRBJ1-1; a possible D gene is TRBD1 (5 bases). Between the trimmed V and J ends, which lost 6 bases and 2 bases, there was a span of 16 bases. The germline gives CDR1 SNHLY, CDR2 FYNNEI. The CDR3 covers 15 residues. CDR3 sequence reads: CASRSGSLLNTEAFF. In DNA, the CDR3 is TGTGCCAGCAGATCAGGGTCCTTACTTAACACTGAAGCTTTCTTT.

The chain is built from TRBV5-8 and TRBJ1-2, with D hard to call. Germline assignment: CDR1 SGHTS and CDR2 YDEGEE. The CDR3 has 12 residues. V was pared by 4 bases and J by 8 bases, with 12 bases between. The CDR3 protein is CASSLAARGYTF. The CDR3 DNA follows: TGTGCCAGCAGCCTGGCGGCTAGAGGCTACACCTTC.

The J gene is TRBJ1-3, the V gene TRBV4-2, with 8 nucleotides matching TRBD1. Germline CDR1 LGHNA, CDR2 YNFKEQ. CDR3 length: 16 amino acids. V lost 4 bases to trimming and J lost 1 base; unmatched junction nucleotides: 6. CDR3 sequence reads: CASSLTGGFSGNTIYF. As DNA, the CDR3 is TGTGCCAGCAGCCTTACAGGGGGTTTTTCTGGAAACACCATATATTTT.

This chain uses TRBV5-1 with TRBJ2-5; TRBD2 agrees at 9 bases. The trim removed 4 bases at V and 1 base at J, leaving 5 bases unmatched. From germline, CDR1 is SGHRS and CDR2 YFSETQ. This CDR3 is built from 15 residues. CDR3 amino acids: CASSITSGLQETQYF. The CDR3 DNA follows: TGCGCCAGCAGCATAACTAGCGGGCTCCAAGAGACCCAGTACTTC.

The CDR3 DNA sequence: TGTGCCACTTCGGGACTAGCGGTCGGCAGGGGATCCTACGAGCAGTACTTC. This gives the protein CATSGLAVGRGSYEQYF. The J gene is TRBJ2-7, the V gene TRBV2; TRBD2 matches at 11 bases. The CDR3 is 17 amino acids. V was pared by 10 bases and J by 1 base, with 15 bases of the junction left unmatched. The germline V gene has CDR1 SNHLY and CDR2 FYNNEI.

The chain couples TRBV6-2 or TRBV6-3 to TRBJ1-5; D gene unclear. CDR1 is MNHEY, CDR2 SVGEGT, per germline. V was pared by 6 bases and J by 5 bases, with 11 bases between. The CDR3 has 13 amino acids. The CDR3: CASSPNGDQPQHF. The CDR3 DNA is TGTGCCAGCAGCCCTAACGGGGATCAGCCCCAGCATTTT.

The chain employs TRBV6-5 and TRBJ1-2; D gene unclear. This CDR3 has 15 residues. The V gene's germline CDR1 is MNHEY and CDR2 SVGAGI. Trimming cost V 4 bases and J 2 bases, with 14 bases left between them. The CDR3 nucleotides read TGTGCCAGCAGTTCCTACTCTTCTTTAAACTATGGCTACACCTTC. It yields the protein CASSSYSSLNYGYTF.

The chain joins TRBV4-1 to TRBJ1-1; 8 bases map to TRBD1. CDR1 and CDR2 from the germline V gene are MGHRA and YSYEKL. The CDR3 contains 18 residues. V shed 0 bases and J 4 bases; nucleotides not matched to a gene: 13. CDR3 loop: CASSQEGQGAGWSTEAFF. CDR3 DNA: TGCGCCAGCAGCCAAGAAGGGCAGGGGGCAGGTTGGAGCACTGAAGCTTTCTTT.

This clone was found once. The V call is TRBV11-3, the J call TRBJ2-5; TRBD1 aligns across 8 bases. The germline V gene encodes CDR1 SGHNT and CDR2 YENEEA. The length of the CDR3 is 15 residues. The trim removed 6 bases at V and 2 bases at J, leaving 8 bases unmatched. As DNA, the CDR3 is TGTGCCAGCAGTAAGGGGACAGGAGCACAAGAGACCCAGTACTTC. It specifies CASSKGTGAQETQYF.

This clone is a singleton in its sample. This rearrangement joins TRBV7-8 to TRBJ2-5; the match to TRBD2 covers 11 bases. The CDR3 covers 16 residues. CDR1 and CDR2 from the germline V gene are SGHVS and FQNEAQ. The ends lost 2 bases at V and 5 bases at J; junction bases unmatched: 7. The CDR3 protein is CASSLTGLAVRETQYF. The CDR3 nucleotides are TGTGCCAGCAGCTTAACGGGACTAGCGGTTCGGGAGACCCAGTACTTC.

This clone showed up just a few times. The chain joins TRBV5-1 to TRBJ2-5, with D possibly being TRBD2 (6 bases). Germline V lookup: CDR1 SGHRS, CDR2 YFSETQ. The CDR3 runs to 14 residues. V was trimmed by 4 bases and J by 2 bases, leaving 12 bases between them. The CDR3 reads CASSPGTVQETQYF. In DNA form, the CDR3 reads TGCGCCAGCAGCCCCGGGACTGTTCAAGAGACCCAGTACTTC.

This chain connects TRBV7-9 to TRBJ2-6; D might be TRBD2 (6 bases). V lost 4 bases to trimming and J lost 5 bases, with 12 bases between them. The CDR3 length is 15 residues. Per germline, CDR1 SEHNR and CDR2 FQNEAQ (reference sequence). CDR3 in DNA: TGTGCCAGCAGCTCCGGGACTGTCCGGGCCAACGTCCTGACTTTC. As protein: CASSSGTVRANVLTF.

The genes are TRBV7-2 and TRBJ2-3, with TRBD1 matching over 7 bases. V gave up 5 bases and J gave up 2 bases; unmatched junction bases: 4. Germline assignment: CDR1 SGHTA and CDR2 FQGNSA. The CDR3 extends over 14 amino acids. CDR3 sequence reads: CASSPGQATDTQYF. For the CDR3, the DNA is TGTGCCAGCAGCCCCGGACAGGCCACAGATACGCAGTATTTT. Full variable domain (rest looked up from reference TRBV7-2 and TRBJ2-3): GAGVSQSPSNKVTEKGKDVELRCDPISGHTALYWYRQSLGQGLEFLIYFQGNSAPDKSGLPSDRFSAERTGGSVSTLTIQRTQQEDSAVYLCASSPGQATDTQYFGPGTRLTVL.

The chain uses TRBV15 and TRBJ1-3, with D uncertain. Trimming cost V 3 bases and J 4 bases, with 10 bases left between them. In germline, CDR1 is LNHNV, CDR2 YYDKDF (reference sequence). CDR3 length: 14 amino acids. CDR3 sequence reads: CATSRDFGGNTIYF. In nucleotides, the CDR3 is TGTGCCACCAGCAGGGACTTCGGGGGAAACACCATATATTTT.

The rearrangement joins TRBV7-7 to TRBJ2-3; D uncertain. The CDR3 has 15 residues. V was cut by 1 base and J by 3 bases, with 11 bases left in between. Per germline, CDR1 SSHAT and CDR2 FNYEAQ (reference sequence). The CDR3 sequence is CASSLGPSTTDTQYF. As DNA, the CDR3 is TGTGCCAGCAGCTTAGGTCCCTCGACAACAGATACGCAGTATTTT. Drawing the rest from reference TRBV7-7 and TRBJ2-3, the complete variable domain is GAGVSQSPRYKVTKRGQDVTLRCDPISSHATLYWYQQALGQGPEFLTYFNYEAQPDKSGLPSDRFSAERPEGSISTLTIQRTEQRDSAMYRCASSLGPSTTDTQYFGPGTRLTVL.

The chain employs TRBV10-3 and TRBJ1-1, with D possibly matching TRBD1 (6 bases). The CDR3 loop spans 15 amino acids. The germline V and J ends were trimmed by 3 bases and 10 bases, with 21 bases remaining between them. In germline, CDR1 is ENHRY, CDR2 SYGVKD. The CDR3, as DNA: TGTGCCATCAGTGACATGGACGGGGGGGCAGATGTAGCTTTCTTT. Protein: CAISDMDGGADVAFF.

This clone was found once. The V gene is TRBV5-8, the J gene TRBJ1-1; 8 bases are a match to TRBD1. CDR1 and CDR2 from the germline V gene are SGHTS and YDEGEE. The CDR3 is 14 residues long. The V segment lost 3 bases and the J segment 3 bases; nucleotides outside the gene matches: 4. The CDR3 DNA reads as TGTGCCAGCAGCTCTAGACAGGGGTACACTGAAGCTTTCTTT. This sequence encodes CASSSRQGYTEAFF.

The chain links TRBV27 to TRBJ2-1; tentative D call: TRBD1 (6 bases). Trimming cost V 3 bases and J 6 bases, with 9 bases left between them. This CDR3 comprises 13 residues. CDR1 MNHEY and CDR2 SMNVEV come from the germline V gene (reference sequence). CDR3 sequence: CASSLGTTNEQFF. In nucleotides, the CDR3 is TGTGCCAGCAGTTTGGGGACAACCAATGAGCAGTTCTTC.